The clone carrying this TCR beta chain was observed once. Its antigen is as yet unknown. From germline, CDR1 is SGHRS and CDR2 YFSETQ. This CDR3 has 16 amino acids. Trimming left V 4 bases short and J 2 bases short, with 16 bases between. The stimulus was an HIV-1 Gag 15-mer peptide pool, about 1.1 ug/peptide/mL. Responding CD4+ T cells were sorted by upregulation of both CD40 ligand and CD69. Plasma HIV-1 RNA stayed below 50 copies/mL for at least 4 years. The data belong to a study of persistence of HIV-infected CD4 T cells. The study, taken as a whole, reports: Bulk TCR data could not be restricted to HIV-1-infected CMV-responding cells.

Sequencing used immunoSEQ version 4 in survey mode. Assay used: immunoSEQ multiplex PCR; TCRdb lists only in-frame clones, some missing. This repertoire shows fewer than 40,000 clones, less than 75% found once; its top ten account for about 1.5%. The V and J genes are TRBV5-1 and TRBJ1-3; D possibly corresponds to TRBD1 (6 bases). The sequence came from an adult man with HIV who was CMV-seropositive. The sample was CD4+ T cells sorted from PBMCs after roughly 18-hour stimulation, taken from a patient who received antiretroviral therapy. The chain's CDR3 is CASSPTGPNAGNTIYF. The CDR3 region has the DNA TGCGCCAGCAGCCCCACAGGGCCCAACGCTGGAAACACCATATATTTT.